Listed here are 10 T cell receptor beta chains from one sample, sequenced in a study of tumour-infiltrating T cells in Burkitt lymphoma. Using immunoSEQ multiplex PCR, the repertoire was profiled, and TCRdb retains in-frame clones only, with some absent. Among roughly 5,400 clones listed, 9.9% were seen once. The sequenced sample consisted of tumor tissue. The receptors here all came from a human donor with diffuse large B-cell lymphoma.

This clone was recorded a few times. V is TRBV11-2 and J is TRBJ1-2; tentatively, D is TRBD1 (5 bases). The V end lost 6 bases, the J end lost 5 bases, and 16 bases lay between the germline ends. Looked up from germline, CDR1 is SGHAT and CDR2 is FQNNGV. CDR3 size: 14 residues. CDR3 loop: CASRDTGIYYGYTF. CDR3 in DNA: TGTGCCAGCAGGGACACAGGAATTTATTATGGCTACACCTTC.

The chain joins TRBV7-9 to TRBJ1-3, with 7 bases that match TRBD1. The CDR3 sequence is 14 residues long. CDR1 and CDR2 (germline): SEHNR, FQNEAQ (reference sequence). With 5 bases clipped from V and 8 bases from J, the junction kept 9 bases outside the gene matches. The CDR3 reads CASSPRTGIHTIYF. In nucleotides, the CDR3 is TGTGCCAGCAGCCCACGGACAGGTATTCACACCATATATTTT.

The chain is built from TRBV27 and TRBJ2-6; D gene ambiguous. With 5 bases removed from V and 0 bases from J, the gap between germline ends came to 8 bases. Germline values: CDR1 MNHEY, CDR2 SMNVEV (reference sequence). The CDR3 extends over 15 amino acids. CDR3 coding DNA: TGTGCCAGCAGTGTGGTTAGCTCTGGGGCCAACGTCCTGACTTTC. It is translated as CASSVVSSGANVLTF.

Only a few counts were recorded for this clone. CDR3 sequence: CASFYAGQDHYGYTF. The CDR3 DNA reads as TGTGCCAGTTTCTACGCGGGACAGGACCACTATGGCTACACCTTC. The chain joins TRBV28 to TRBJ1-2; 8 bases align to TRBD1. The CDR3 covers 15 residues. From germline, CDR1 is MDHEN and CDR2 SYDVKM. The J segment lost 3 bases and the V segment lost 9 bases, leaving 12 bases of the junction unmatched.

This clone was seen a handful of times. The chain is built from TRBV7-2 and TRBJ1-6, with 7 positions matching TRBD1. The CDR3 extends over 21 amino acids. Germline assignment: CDR1 SGHTA and CDR2 FQGNSA. After removal of 0 bases from V and 10 bases from J, the junction contained 24 bases not matched to a gene. This CDR3 reads CASSLASRTVDRRRRRSPLHF. CDR3 sequence (DNA): TGTGCCAGCAGCTTAGCCTCCCGCACCGTGGACAGGCGGCGGAGAAGGTCACCCCTCCACTTT.

This sequence joins TRBV2 and TRBJ1-2; D unresolved. V dropped 2 bases and J dropped 5 bases, with 6 bases sitting between them. The CDR3 contains 12 residues. Germline V gene sequence: CDR1 SNHLY, CDR2 FYNNEI. The CDR3 is CASSEKGYGYTF. CDR3 in DNA: TGTGCCAGCAGTGAAAAAGGTTATGGCTACACCTTC.

This clone was found a few times. The rearrangement uses TRBV7-8 and TRBJ2-7, with a possible D match to TRBD2 (5 bases). The CDR3 contains 16 residues. Germline loops: CDR1 SGHVS, CDR2 FQNEAQ. Deletions cut 3 bases from V and 3 bases from J, with 18 bases between. DNA for the CDR3: TGTGCCAGCAGCTTGTTAGGTAGGCGGGCATACTACGAGCAGTACTTC. Amino acid sequence: CASSLLGRRAYYEQYF.

This clone occurred a few times. The V and J genes are TRBV6-5 and TRBJ2-5; D remains unclear. The CDR3 loop spans 13 amino acids. Trimming took 5 bases from V and 5 from J, leaving 12 bases between them. Per the germline V gene, CDR1 is MNHEY and CDR2 is SVGAGI. This chain's CDR3 is CASSRWRRETQYF. The CDR3 DNA follows: TGTGCCAGCAGTAGATGGAGAAGGGAGACCCAGTACTTC.

This clone was counted between two and nine times. The J gene is TRBJ1-5, the V gene TRBV19; D ambiguous. In germline, CDR1 is LNHDA, CDR2 SQIVND (reference sequence). Trimming shortened V by 4 bases and J by 8 bases, and 12 bases separated the two germline ends. The CDR3 runs to 13 residues. This CDR3 is CASSRGPWEPQHF. The CDR3 bases are TGTGCCAGTAGTAGAGGCCCATGGGAGCCCCAGCATTTT.

The rearrangement joins TRBV14 to TRBJ1-1; D unclear. This CDR3 has 13 amino acids. Per the germline V gene, CDR1 is SGHDN and CDR2 is FVKESK. The V and J ends lost 0 bases and 8 bases respectively, with 10 bases between them. CDR3: CASSQEMGLEAFF. As DNA, the CDR3 is TGTGCCAGCAGCCAAGAAATGGGGTTGGAAGCTTTCTTT.